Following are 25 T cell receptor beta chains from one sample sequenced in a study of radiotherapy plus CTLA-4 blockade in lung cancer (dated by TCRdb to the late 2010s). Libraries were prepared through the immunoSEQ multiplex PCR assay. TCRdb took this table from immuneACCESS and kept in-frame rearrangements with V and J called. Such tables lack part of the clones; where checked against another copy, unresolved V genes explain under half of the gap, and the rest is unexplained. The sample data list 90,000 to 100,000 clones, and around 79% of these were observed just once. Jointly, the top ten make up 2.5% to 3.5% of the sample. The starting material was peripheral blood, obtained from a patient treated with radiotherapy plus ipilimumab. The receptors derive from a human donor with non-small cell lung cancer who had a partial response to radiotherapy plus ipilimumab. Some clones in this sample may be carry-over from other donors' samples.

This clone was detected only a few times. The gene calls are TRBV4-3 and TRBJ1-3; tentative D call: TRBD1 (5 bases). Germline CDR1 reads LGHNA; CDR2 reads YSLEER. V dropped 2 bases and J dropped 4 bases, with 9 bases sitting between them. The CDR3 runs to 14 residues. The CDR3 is CASSQQGSGNTIYF. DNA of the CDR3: TGCGCCAGCAGCCAACAGGGCTCCGGAAACACCATATATTTT.

The CDR3 loop is CASSETDRNYEQYF. The CDR3 DNA reads as TGCGCCAGCAGTGAGACGGACAGAAACTACGAGCAGTACTTC. This chain links TRBV10-1 with TRBJ2-7, with D maybe TRBD1 (6 bases). The CDR3 runs to 14 residues. Trimming shortened V by 2 bases and J by 3 bases, and 11 bases separated the two germline ends. Germline CDR1 and CDR2: WNHNN and SYGVQD (reference sequence).

The CDR3 DNA sequence: TGTGCCAGCTCGACGACAGTTTACAATGAGCAGTTCTTC. Translation gives CASSTTVYNEQFF. The V gene is TRBV6-1, the J gene TRBJ2-1; TRBD1 is a possible D gene (5 bases). Germline V CDR1 and CDR2: MNHNS, SASEGT. The V and J ends lost 8 bases and 4 bases respectively, with 12 bases between them. This CDR3 has 13 amino acids.

The CDR3 spells CASSLIDRPNTEAFF. Written as DNA, the CDR3 is TGTGCCAGCAGCTTGATTGACAGGCCGAACACTGAAGCTTTCTTT. The J gene is TRBJ1-1, the V gene TRBV5-6; D possibly corresponds to TRBD1 (6 bases). Trimming stripped 1 base from V and 1 base from J, with 11 bases between. The germline V gene encodes CDR1 SGHDT and CDR2 YYEEEE. This CDR3 region has 15 residues.

CDR3 protein: CASSPPRVAGSSGELFF. CDR3 in DNA: TGTGCCAGCTCACCACCCCGAGTAGCGGGATCCTCCGGGGAGCTGTTTTTT. The chain links TRBV18 to TRBJ2-2; TRBD2 matches 8 bases. The germline CDR1 and CDR2 sequences are KGHSH and LQKENI. J was trimmed by 6 bases and V by 0 bases; bases with no gene match: 9. The CDR3 sequence is 17 residues long.

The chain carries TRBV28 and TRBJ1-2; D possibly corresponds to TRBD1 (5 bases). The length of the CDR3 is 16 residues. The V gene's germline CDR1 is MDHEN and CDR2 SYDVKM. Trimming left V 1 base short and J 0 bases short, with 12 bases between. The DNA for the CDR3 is TGTGCCAGCAGTTTATTGGGTGGGGCAGCTAACTATGGCTACACCTTC. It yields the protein CASSLLGGAANYGYTF.

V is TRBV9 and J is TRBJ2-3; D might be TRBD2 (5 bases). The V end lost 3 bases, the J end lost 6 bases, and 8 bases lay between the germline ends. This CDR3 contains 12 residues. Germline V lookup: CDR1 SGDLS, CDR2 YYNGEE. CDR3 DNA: TGTGCCAGCAGCGCCCGCGGGGATACGCAGTATTTT. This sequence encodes CASSARGDTQYF. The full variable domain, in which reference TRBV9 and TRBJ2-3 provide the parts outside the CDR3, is DSGVTQTPKHLITATGQRVTLRCSPRSGDLSVYWYQQSLDQGLQFLIQYYNGEERAKGNILERFSAQQFPDLHSELNLSSLELGDSALYFCASSARGDTQYFGPGTRLTVL.

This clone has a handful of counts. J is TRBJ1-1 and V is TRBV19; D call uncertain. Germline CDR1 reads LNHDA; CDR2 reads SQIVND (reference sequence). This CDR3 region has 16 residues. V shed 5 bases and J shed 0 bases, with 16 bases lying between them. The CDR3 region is CASSPRTGMVNTEAFF. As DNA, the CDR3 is TGTGCCAGTAGTCCTCGTACGGGGATGGTGAACACTGAAGCTTTCTTT.

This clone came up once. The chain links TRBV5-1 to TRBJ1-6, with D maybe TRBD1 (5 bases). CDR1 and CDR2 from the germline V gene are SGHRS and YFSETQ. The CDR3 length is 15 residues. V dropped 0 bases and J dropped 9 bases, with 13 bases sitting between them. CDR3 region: CASSLAGDRRSPLHF. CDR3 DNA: TGCGCCAGCAGCTTGGCGGGGGATCGGCGTTCACCCCTCCACTTT.

Written as DNA, the CDR3 is TGTGCCAGCCGCGTCGGGGGGGTTACAGGAAACACCATATATTTT. This encodes CASRVGGVTGNTIYF. The genes are TRBV11-3 and TRBJ1-3, with a tentative D call TRBD1 (5 bases). Germline values: CDR1 SGHNT, CDR2 YENEEA. V shed 8 bases and J shed 4 bases, with 18 bases lying between them. There are 15 residues in the CDR3.

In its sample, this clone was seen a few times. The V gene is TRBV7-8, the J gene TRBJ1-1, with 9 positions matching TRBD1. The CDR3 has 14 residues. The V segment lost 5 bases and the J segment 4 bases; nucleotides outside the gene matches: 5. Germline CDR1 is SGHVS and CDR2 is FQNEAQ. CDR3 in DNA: TGTGCCAGCAGCCCCGACAGGGGGGTCACTGAAGCTTTCTTT. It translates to CASSPDRGVTEAFF.

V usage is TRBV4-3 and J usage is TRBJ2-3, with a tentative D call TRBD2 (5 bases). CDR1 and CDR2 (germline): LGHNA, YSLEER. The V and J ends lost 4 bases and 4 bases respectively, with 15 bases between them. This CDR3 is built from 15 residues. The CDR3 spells CASSPSLGYADTQYF. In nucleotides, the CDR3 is TGCGCCAGCAGCCCATCACTAGGGTACGCAGATACGCAGTATTTT.

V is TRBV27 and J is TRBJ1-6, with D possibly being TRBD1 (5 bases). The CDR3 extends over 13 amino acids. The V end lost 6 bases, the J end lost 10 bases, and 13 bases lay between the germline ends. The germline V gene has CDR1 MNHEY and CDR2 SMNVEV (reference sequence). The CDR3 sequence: CASRRGWGSPLHF. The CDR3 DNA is TGTGCCAGCAGACGGGGGTGGGGCTCACCCCTCCACTTT.

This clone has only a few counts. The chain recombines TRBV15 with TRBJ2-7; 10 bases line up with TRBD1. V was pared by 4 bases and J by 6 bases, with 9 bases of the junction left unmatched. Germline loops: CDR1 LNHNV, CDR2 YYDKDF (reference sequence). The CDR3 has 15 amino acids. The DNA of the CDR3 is TGTGCCACCAGCACACCGGGACAGGGGTATCGCGAGCAGTACTTC. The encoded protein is CATSTPGQGYREQYF.

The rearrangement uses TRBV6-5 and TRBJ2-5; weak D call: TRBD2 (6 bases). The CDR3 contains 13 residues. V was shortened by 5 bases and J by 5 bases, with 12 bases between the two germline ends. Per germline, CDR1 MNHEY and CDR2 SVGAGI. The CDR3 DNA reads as TGTGCCAGCAGTCTCCGGGGGACGGAGACCCAGTACTTC. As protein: CASSLRGTETQYF.

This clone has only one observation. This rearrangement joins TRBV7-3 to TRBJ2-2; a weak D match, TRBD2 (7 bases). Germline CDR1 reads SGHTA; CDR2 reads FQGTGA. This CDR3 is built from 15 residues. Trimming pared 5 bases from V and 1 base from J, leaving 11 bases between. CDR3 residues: CASSEGGGNTGELFF. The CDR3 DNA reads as TGTGCCAGCAGCGAAGGGGGGGGGAACACCGGGGAGCTGTTTTTT.

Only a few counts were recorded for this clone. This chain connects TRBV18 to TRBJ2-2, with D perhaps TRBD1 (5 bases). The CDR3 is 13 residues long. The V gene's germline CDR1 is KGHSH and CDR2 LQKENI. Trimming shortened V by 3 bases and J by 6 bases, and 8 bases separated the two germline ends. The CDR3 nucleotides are TGTGCCAGCTCACCCCAGACAGCCGGGGAGCTGTTTTTT. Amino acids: CASSPQTAGELFF. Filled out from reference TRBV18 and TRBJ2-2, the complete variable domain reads NAGVMQNPRHLVRRRGQEARLRCSPMKGHSHVYWYRQLPEEGLKFMVYLQKENIIDESGMPKERFSAEFPKEGPSILRIQQVVRGDSAAYFCASSPQTAGELFFGEGSRLTVL.

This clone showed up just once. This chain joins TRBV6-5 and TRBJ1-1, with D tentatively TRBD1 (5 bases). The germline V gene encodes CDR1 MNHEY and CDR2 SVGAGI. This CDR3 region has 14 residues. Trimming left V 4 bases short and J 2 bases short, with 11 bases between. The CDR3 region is CASSSRDRNTEAFF. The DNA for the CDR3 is TGTGCCAGCAGTTCCCGAGACAGAAACACTGAAGCTTTCTTT.

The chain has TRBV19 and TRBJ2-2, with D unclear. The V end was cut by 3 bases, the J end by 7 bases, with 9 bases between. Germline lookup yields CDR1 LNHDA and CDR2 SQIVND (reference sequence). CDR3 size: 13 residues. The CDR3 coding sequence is TGTGCCAGTAGTATTAGTGATGGCGGGGAGCTGTTTTTT. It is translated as CASSISDGGELFF.

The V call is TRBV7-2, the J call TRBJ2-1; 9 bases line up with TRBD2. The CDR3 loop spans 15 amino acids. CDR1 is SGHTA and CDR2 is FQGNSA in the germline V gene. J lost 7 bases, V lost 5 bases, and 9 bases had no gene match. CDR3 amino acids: CASSLSGGVVNEQFF. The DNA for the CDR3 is TGTGCCAGCAGCCTTAGCGGGGGCGTAGTGAATGAGCAGTTCTTC.

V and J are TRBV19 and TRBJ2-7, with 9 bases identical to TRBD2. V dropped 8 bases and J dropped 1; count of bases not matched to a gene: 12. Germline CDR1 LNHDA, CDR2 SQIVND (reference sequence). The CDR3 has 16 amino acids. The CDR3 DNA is TGTGCCAGTGGGGCTTCGATAGCGGGGGTATCCTACGAGCAGTACTTC. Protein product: CASGASIAGVSYEQYF.

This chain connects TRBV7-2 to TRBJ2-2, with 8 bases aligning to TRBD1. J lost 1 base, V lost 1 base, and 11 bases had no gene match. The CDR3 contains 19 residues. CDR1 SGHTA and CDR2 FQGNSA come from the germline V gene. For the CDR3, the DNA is TGTGCCAGCAGCTTAGACAGAAGAACAGGGGGATTGAACACCGGGGAGCTGTTTTTT. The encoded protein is CASSLDRRTGGLNTGELFF.

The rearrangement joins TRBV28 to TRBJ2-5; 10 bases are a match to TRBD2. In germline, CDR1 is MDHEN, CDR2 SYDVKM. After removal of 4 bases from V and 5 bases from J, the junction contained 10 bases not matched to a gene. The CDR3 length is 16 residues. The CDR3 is CASSWGLARIGETQYF. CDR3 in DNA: TGTGCCAGCAGTTGGGGACTAGCGCGGATAGGCGAGACCCAGTACTTC.

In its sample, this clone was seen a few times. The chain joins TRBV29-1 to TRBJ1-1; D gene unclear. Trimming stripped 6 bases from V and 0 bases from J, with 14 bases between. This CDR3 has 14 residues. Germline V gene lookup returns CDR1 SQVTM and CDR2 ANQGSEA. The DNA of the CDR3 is TGCAGCGTGGGCCATGCGACCATGAACACTGAAGCTTTCTTT. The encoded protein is CSVGHATMNTEAFF.

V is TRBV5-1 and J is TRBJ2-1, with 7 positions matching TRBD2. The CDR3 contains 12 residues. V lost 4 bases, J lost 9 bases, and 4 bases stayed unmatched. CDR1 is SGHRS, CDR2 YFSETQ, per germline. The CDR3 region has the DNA TGCGCCAGCAGCCAGCGGGGCGGTGAGCAGTTCTTC. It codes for CASSQRGGEQFF.